This TCR beta chain emerged from a study of CD8 T cells in ankylosing spondylitis. V lost 1 base and J 3 bases, leaving 4 bases between the germline ends. The germline gives CDR1 SQVTM, CDR2 ANQGSEA. The CDR3 runs 11 residues. This clonotype was counted between two and nine times. TCRdb analysed the 5' RACE reads with MiXCR anew, one entry per CDR3 protein. The table has under 300,000 distinct CDR3 sequences, under 20% seen once. The sequenced sample consisted of blood, either unsorted or a sorted T cell fraction (not recorded which). This TCR derives from a male donor with ankylosing spondylitis or in good health (not recorded which). The chain has TRBV29-1 and TRBJ2-7, with no clear D. The CDR3 sequence: CSVEGYYEQYF. CDR3 DNA: TGCAGCGTTGAAGGGTACTACGAGCAGTACTTC.